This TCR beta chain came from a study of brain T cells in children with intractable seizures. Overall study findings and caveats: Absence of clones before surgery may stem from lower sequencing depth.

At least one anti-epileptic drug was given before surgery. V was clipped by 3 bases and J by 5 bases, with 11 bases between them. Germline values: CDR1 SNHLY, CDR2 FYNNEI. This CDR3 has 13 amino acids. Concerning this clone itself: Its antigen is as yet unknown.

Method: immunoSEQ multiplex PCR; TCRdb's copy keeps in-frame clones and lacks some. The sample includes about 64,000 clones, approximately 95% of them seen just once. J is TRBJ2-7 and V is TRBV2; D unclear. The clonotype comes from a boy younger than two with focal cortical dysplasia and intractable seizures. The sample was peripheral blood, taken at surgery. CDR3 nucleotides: TGTGCCAGCAGTGACCCCGGAGACGACGAGCAGTACTTC. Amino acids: CASSDPGDDEQYF.